One T cell receptor beta chain is described in this entry. The CDR3 loop spans 17 amino acids. Germline CDR1 and CDR2: MNHEY and SMNVEV (reference sequence). Trimming at V came to 6 bases and at J to 2 bases, leaving 12 bases not matched to a gene. The data were obtained in a study of blood T cell repertoires in COVID-19. Study details: Spain, Italy and the United States supplied samples that represented acute and convalescent COVID-19.

Sequenced by immunoSEQ multiplex PCR; TCRdb stores in-frame clones only, minus some. The data contain approximately 61,000 clones, about 77% of them singletons. The sample consisted of peripheral blood. This chain links TRBV27 with TRBJ2-3; 9 bases agree with TRBD2. This clonotype was obtained from a human donor in a cohort sampled during active COVID-19. The CDR3 region is CASSLIGAGGSTDTQYF. In DNA form, the CDR3 reads TGTGCCAGCAGCTTAATTGGGGCGGGAGGGTCCACAGATACGCAGTATTTT.